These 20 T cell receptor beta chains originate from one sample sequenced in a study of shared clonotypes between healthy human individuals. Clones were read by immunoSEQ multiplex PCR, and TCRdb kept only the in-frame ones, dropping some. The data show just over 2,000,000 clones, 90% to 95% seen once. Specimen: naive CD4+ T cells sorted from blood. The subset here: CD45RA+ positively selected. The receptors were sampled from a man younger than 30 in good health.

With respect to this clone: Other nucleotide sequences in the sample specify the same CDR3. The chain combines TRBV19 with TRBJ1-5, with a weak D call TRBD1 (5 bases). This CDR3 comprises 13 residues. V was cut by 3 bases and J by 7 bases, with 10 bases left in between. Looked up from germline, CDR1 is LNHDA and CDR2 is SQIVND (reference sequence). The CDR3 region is CASSMGGGQPQHF. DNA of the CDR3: TGTGCCAGTAGTATGGGGGGTGGCCAGCCCCAGCATTTT.

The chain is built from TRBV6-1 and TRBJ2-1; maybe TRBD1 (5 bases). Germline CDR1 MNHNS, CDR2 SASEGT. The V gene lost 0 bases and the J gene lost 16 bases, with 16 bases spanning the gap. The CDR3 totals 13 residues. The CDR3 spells CASSEALRTWGFF. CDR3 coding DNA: TGTGCCAGCAGTGAAGCGCTTCGGACATGGGGATTCTTC.

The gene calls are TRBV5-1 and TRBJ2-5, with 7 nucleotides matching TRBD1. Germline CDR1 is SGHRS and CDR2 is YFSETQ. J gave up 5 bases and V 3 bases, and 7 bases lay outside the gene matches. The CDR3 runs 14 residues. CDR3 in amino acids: CASSSQGFAETQYF. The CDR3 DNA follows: TGCGCCAGCAGCTCACAGGGGTTTGCGGAGACCCAGTACTTC.

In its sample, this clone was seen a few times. The CDR3 sequence: CASIKDRDPSYEQYF. The CDR3 DNA reads TGTGCCAGCATCAAGGACAGGGACCCTTCCTACGAGCAGTACTTC. The V gene is TRBV2, the J gene TRBJ2-5; 8 bases align to TRBD1. The end of the DNA fits TRBJ2-7 better, so the J call may be wrong. The CDR3 is made up of 15 amino acids. Per the germline V gene, CDR1 is SNHLY and CDR2 is FYNNEI.

CDR3 sequence reads: CASSPGGAGTTQHF. The CDR3 bases are TGCGCCAGCAGCCCCGGAGGGGCCGGGACGACCCAGCATTTT. The V gene is TRBV10-2, the J gene TRBJ1-5, with D possibly matching TRBD1 (5 bases). The CDR3 loop spans 14 amino acids. Germline-derived CDR1 and CDR2 are WSHSY and SAAADI. V lost 6 bases and J lost 11, with 20 bases in between.

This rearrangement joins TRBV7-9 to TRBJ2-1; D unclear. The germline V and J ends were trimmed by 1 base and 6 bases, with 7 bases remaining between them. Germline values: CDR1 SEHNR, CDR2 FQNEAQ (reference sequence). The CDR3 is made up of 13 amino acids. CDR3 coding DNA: TGTGCCAGCAGCTTAGGCTCCATCAATGAGCAGTTCTTC. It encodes CASSLGSINEQFF.

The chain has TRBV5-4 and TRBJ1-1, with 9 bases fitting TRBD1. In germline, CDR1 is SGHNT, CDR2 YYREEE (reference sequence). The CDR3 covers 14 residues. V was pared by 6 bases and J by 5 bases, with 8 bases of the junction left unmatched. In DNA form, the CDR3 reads TGTGCCAGCACTACGGGACAGGGCAGGACTGAAGCTTTCTTT. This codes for CASTTGQGRTEAFF. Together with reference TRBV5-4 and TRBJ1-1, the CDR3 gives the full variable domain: ETGVTQSPTHLIKTRGQQVTLRCSSQSGHNTVSWYQQALGQGPQFIFQYYREEENGRGNFPPRFSGLQFPNYSSELNVNALELDDSALYLCASTTGQGRTEAFFGQGTRLTVV.

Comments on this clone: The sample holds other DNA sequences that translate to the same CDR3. In nucleotides, the CDR3 is TGCGCCAGCAGTTTCGGGACTAGCGGGAGGAATGAGCAGTTCTTC. It yields the protein CASSFGTSGRNEQFF. The genes are TRBV5-1 and TRBJ2-1, with 15 positions matching TRBD2. CDR3 length equals 15 residues. Germline values: CDR1 SGHRS, CDR2 YFSETQ. V lost 5 bases and J lost 7; bases outside the gene matches: 4.

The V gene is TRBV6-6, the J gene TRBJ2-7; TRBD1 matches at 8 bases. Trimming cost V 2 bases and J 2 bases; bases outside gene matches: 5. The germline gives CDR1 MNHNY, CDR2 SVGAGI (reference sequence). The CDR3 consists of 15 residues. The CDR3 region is CASSYDRGFPYEQYF. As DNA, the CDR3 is TGTGCCAGCAGTTACGACAGGGGCTTTCCCTACGAGCAGTACTTC.

The CDR3: CASSSPLVNGVYEQYF. CDR3 sequence (DNA): TGTGCCAGCAGCTCTCCACTCGTCAACGGGGTCTACGAGCAGTACTTC. The J gene is TRBJ2-7, the V gene TRBV7-8; perhaps TRBD2 as D (5 bases). Trimming took 4 bases from V and 3 from J, leaving 19 bases between them. CDR1 is SGHVS and CDR2 is FQNEAQ in the germline V gene. The CDR3 runs to 16 residues.

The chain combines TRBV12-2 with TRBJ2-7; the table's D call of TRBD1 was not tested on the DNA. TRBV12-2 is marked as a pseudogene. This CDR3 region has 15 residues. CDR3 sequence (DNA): TGTGCAAGTCGCCCACACAGGGGAAGGTCGGAAGAGCAGTACTTC. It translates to CASRPHRGRSEEQYF.

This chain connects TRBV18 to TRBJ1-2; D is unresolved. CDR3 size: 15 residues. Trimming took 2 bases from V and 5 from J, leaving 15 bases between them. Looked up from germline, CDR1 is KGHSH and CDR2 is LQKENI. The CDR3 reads CASSPAADHLYGYTF. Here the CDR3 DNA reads TGTGCCAGCTCACCAGCCGCGGACCACCTATATGGCTACACCTTC.

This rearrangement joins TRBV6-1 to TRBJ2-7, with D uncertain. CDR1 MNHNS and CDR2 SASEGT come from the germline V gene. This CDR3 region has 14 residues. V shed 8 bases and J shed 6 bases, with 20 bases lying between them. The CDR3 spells CASRAAGFGGEQYF. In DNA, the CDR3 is TGTGCCAGCCGCGCCGCTGGGTTCGGCGGCGAGCAGTACTTC.

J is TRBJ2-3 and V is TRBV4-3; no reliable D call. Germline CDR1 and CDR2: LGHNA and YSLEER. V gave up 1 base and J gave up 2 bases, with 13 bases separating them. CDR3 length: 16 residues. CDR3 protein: CASSQGGDSATDTQYF. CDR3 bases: TGCGCCAGCAGCCAAGGTGGAGACTCCGCCACAGATACGCAGTATTTT.

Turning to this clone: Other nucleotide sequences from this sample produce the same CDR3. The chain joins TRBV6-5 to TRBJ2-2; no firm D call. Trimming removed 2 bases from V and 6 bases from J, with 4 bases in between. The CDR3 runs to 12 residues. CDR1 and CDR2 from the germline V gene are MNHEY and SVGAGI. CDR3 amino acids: CASSYGAGELFF. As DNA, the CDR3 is TGTGCCAGCAGTTACGGGGCCGGGGAGCTGTTTTTT.

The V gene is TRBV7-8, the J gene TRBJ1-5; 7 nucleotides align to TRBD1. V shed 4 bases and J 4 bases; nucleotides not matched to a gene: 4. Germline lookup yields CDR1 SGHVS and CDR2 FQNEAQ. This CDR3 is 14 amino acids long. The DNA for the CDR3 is TGTGCCAGCAGCTCGGGACAGTGGAATCAGCCCCAGCATTTT. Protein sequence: CASSSGQWNQPQHF.

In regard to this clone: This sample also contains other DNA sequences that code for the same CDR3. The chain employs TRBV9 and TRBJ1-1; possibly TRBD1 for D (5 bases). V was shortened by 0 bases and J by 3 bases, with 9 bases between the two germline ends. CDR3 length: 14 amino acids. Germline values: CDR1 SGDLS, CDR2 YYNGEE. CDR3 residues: CASSVVGGDTEAFF. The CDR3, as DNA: TGTGCCAGCAGCGTAGTCGGGGGTGACACTGAAGCTTTCTTT.

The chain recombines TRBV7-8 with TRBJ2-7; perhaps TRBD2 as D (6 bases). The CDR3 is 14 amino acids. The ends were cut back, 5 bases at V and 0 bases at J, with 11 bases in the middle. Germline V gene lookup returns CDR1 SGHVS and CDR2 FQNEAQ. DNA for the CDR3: TGTGCCAGCAGCACCGGGGGTAGCTCCTACGAGCAGTACTTC. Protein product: CASSTGGSSYEQYF.

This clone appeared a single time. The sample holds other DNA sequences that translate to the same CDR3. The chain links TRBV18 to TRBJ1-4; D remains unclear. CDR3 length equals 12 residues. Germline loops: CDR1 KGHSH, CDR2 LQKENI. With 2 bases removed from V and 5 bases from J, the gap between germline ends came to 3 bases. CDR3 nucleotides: TGTGCCAGCTCACCAGGGAATGAAAAACTGTTTTTT. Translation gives CASSPGNEKLFF.

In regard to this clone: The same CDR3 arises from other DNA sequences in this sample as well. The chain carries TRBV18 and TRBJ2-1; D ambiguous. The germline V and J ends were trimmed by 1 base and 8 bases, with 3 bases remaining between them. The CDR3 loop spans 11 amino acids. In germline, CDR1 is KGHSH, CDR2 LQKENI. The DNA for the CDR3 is TGTGCCAGCTCACCACGGGATGAGCAGTTCTTC. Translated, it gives CASSPRDEQFF.